This TCR beta chain comes out of a study of blood T cell repertoires in COVID-19. Sequenced by immunoSEQ multiplex PCR; TCRdb stores in-frame clones only, minus some. The sample consists of approximately 350,000 clones, roughly 90% of them appearing once. Trimming shortened V by 5 bases and J by 9 bases, and 11 bases separated the two germline ends. From germline, CDR1 is PRHDT and CDR2 FYEKMQ (reference sequence). The CDR3 contains 12 residues. Input material: peripheral blood. V and J are TRBV13 and TRBJ2-4; a possible D gene is TRBD1 (5 bases). The source is a young woman with COVID-19, enrolled during active disease. The CDR3 DNA reads TGTGCCAGCAGCCGGGCAAGGGGCATTCAGTACTTC. Translating gives CASSRARGIQYF.